This TCR beta chain was obtained from a study of CD8+CD57+ T cells in acquired aplastic anemia. TCR beta VDJ and CDR3 profiling used genomic DNA as template. TCRdb itself ran the reads through MiXCR, one entry per CDR3 protein. The sample includes approximately 80,000 distinct CDR3 sequences, roughly 72% of them seen just once. Individuals selected for sequencing had exhibited CD8+CD57+ cell expansion on flow cytometry. Germline CDR1 is MNHEY and CDR2 is SVGAGI. V lost 5 bases and J lost 2, with 15 bases in between. The CDR3 is made up of 15 amino acids. V gene TRBV6-5 combines with J gene TRBJ2-5, with D possibly being TRBD1 (5 bases). The receptor's source is a human donor with aplastic anemia. Material for sequencing was sorted CD4+, CD8+, or CD8+CD57+ T cells (not recorded which) from PBMCs. CDR3 in DNA: TGTGCCAGCAGTGACCCCAGTAAGGGGCAAGAGACCCAGTACTTC. Encoded protein: CASSDPSKGQETQYF.